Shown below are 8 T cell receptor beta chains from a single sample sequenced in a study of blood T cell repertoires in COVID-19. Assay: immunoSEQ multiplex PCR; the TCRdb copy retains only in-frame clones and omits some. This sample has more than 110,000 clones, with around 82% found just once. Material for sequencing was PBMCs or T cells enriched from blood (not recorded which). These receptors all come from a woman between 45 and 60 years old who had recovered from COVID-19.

The CDR3 DNA sequence: TGTGCCAGCAGTTACAGGGCCGGGATAAGCACAGATACGCAGTATTTT. It encodes CASSYRAGISTDTQYF. The chain links TRBV28 to TRBJ2-3; weak D call: TRBD1 (6 bases). V lost 4 bases and J lost 0, with 14 bases in between. CDR1 is MDHEN and CDR2 is SYDVKM in the germline V gene. This CDR3 contains 16 residues. The full variable domain, with the rest looked up from reference TRBV28 and TRBJ2-3, is DVKVTQSSRYLVKRTGEKVFLECVQDMDHENMFWYRQDPGLGLRLIYFSYDVKMKEKGDIPEGYSVSREKKERFSLILESASTNQTSMYLCASSYRAGISTDTQYFGPGTRLTVL.

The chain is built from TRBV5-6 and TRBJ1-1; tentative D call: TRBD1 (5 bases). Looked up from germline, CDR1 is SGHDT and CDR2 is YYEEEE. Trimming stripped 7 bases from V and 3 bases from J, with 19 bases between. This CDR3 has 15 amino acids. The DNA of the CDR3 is TGTGCCAGCCTGGGAGGGGAGGGGACTTACACTGAAGCTTTCTTT. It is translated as CASLGGEGTYTEAFF.

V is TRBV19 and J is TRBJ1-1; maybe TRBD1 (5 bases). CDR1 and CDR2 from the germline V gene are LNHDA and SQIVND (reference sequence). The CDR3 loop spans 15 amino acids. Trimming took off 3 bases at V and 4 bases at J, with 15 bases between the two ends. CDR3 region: CASSIGDRWPTEAFF. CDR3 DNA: TGTGCCAGTAGTATCGGTGACAGATGGCCCACTGAAGCTTTCTTT.

CDR3 protein: CASSQGEGNTEAFF. CDR3 DNA: TGTGCCAGCAGCCAAGGGGAGGGGAACACTGAAGCTTTCTTT. The chain has TRBV3-1 (or the pseudogene TRBV3-2) and TRBJ1-1, with D uncertain. V was pared by 1 base and J by 1 base, with 7 bases between. Germline CDR1 reads LGHDT; CDR2 reads YNNKEL (reference sequence). The CDR3 runs to 14 residues.

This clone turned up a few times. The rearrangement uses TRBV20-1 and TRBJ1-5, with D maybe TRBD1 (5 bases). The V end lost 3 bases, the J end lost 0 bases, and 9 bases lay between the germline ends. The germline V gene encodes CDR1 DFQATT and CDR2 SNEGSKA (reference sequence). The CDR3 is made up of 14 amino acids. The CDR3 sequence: CSASIGDSNQPQHF. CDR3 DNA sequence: TGCAGTGCTAGTATAGGGGATAGCAATCAGCCCCAGCATTTT.

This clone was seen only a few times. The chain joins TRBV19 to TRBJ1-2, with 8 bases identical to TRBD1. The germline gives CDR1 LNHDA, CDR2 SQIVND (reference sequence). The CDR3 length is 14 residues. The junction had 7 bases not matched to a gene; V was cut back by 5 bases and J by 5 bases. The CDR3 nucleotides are TGTGCCAGTAGTTCCGACAGGGGCTTATATGGCTACACCTTC. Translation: CASSSDRGLYGYTF.

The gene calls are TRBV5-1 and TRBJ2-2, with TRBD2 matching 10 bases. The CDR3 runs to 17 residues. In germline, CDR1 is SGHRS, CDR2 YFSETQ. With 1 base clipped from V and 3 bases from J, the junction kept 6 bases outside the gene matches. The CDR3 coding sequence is TGCGCCAGCAGCTTGCGGAGCGGGGGGGCGGACACCGGGGAGCTGTTTTTT. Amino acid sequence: CASSLRSGGADTGELFF.

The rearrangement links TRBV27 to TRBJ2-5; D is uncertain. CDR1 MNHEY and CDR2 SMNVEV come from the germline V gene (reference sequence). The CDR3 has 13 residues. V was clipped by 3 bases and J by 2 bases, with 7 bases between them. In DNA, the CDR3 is TGTGCCAGCAGTTTTGCTAGGCAAGAGACCCAGTACTTC. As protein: CASSFARQETQYF.